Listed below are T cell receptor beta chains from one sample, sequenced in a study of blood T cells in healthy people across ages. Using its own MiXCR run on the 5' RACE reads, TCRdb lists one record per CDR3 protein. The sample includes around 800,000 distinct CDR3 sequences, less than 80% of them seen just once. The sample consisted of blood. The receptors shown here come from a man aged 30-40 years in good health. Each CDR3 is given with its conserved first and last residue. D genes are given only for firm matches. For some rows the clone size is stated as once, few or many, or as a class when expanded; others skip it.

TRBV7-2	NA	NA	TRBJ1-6	TGTGCCAGCAGCTTAGGGGGAGGGCCCCAAAATTCACCCCTCCACTTT	CASSLGGGPQNSPLHF
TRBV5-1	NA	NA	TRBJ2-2	TGCGCCAGCAGCCCCTGGGGGGACCCGAACACCGGGGAGCTGTTTTTT	CASSPWGDPNTGELFF
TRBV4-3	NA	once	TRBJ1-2	TGCGCCAGCAGCCAAGTATCGGGGTCCAACTATGGCTACACCTTC	CASSQVSGSNYGYTF
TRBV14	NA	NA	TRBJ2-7	TGTGCCAGCAGCCAAGGGACTCTCTACGAGCAGTACTTC	CASSQGTLYEQYF
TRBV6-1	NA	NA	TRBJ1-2	TGTGCCAGCAGTGAATTGTACAGCGGCTCCCCTGGCTACACCTTC	CASSELYSGSPGYTF
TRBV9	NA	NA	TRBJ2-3	TGTGCCAGCAGCGGACGGCCCGTCACAGATACGCAGTATTTT	CASSGRPVTDTQYF
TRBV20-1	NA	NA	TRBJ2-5	TGCAGTGCTAGAGATTCCCGTCTGGGGTTGAGGAAAGAGCAGTACTTC	CSARDSRLGLRKEQYF
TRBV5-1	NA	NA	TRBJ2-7	TGCGCCAGCAGCTTGGATATAGGGTACTACGAGCAGTACTTC	CASSLDIGYYEQYF
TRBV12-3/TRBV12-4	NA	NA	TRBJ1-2	TGTGCCAGCAGCGGGCAGCGGTCGTATGGCTACACCTTC	CASSGQRSYGYTF
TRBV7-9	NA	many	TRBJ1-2	TGTGCCAGCAGCTTAGATGGGTTCTATGGCTACACCTTC	CASSLDGFYGYTF
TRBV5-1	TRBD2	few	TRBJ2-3	TGCGCCAGCAGCTGGGCGGGGGAACATGAAGATACGCAGTATTTT	CASSWAGEHEDTQYF